The TCR beta chain described here comes from a study of beta chain features in type 1 diabetes. The study's findings and limits: Insertions were fewer and deletions more numerous at VDJ junctions in type 1 diabetes patients. In all four CD4+ subsets, TCRB CDR3 length was significantly, moderately reduced in type 1 diabetes.

It was one heparinised blood draw, averaging around 120 mL, that each donor gave. Looked up from germline, CDR1 is SGHRS and CDR2 is YFSETQ. The CDR3 extends over 14 amino acids. Deletions cut 4 bases from V and 5 bases from J, with 15 bases between. Reverse transcribing all isolated RNA meant expressed TCRB transcripts were sequenced. The method was immunoSEQ multiplex PCR; TCRdb's version includes in-frame clones alone and lacks a portion of them. The table lists hundreds of thousands of clones, roughly 13% of them singletons. As regards this clone: Its antigen is undetermined.

J is TRBJ2-5 and V is TRBV5-1, with a weak D call TRBD2 (5 bases). The sequence derives from a man in his late teens or twenties with type 1 diabetes. Input material: naive CD4+ T cells from blood. CDR3 sequence reads: CASSLSGSRETQYF. The CDR3 DNA reads TGCGCCAGCAGCCTAAGCGGTTCCCGGGAGACCCAGTACTTC. Based on the CDR3 plus reference TRBV5-1 and TRBJ2-5, the full variable domain is KAGVTQTPRYLIKTRGQQVTLSCSPISGHRSVSWYQQTPGQGLQFLFEYFSETQRNKGNFPGRFSGRQFSNSRSEMNVSTLELGDSALYLCASSLSGSRETQYFGPGTRLLVL.